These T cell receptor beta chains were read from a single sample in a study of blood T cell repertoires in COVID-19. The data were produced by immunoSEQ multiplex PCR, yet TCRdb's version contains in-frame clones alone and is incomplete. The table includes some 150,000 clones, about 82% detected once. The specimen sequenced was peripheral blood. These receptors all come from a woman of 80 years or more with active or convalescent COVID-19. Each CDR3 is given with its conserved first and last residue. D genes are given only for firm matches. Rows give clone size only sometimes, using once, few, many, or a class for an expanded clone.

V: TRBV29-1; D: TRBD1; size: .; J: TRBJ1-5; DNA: TGCAGCGTTGAGACAGGGGGCGGCGATCAGCCCCAGCATTTT; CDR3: CSVETGGGDQPQHF
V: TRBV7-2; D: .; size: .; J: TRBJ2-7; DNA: TGTGCCAGCAGCGCCGACAGGCAATCTTCCTACGAGCAGTACTTC; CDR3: CASSADRQSSYEQYF
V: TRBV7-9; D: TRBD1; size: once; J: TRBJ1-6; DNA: TGTGCCAGCAGCTCCGGAGGGACAGGGTCTATGTCACCCCTCCACTTT; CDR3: CASSSGGTGSMSPLHF
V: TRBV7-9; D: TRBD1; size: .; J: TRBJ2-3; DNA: TGTGCCAGCAGCTTAGCCGCTTTCAGGGGGCGGACGCAGTATTTT; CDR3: CASSLAAFRGRTQYF
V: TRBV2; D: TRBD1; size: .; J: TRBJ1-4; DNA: TGTGCCAGCAGGGGGGGGACAGGTAGCCTCGAAAAACTGTTTTTT; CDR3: CASRGGTGSLEKLFF
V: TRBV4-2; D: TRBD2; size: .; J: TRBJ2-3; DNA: TGTGCCAGCAGCCCCGGAGGTAGCGGGGGGAACACAGATACGCAGTATTTT; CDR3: CASSPGGSGGNTDTQYF
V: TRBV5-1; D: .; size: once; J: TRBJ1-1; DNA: TGCGCCAGCGCAGACGACCGGGGGAACACTGAAGCTTTCTTT; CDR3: CASADDRGNTEAFF
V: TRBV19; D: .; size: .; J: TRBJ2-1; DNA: TGTGCCGTCCGACGCATCGGAGTTAGTGAGCAGTTCTTC; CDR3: CAVRRIGVSEQFF
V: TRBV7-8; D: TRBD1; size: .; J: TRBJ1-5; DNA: TGTGCCAGCAGCGGGCGGACAGGCTGGTCCGATCAGCCCCAGCATTTT; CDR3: CASSGRTGWSDQPQHF
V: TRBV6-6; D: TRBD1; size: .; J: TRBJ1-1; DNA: TGTGCCAGCGGAACTAAAACAGGGGGACCTGAAGCTTTCTTT; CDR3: CASGTKTGGPEAFF
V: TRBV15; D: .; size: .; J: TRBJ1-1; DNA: TGTGCCACCAGCAGAGGGGACACGGGTTGGACTGAAGCTTTCTTT; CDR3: CATSRGDTGWTEAFF
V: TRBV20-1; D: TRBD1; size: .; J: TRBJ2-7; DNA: TGCAGTGCTGGACAGGGGTACGAGCAGTACTTC; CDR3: CSAGQGYEQYF
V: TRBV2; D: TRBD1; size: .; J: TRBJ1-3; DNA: TGTGCCAGCAGACCGCGGGACAGGGCCGGAAACACCATATATTTT; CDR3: CASRPRDRAGNTIYF
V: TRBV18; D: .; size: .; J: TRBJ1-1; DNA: TGTGCCAGCTCACCAAGGGGGGGTCGGACTGAAGCTTTCTTT; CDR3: CASSPRGGRTEAFF
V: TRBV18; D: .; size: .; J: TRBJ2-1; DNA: TGTGCCAGCTCACCTTACAGGGACTACAATGAGCAGTTCTTC; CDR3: CASSPYRDYNEQFF
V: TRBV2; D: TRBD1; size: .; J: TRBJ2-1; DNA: TGTGCCAGCAGTTCGGACAGGGGTTCCTACAATGAGCAGTTCTTC; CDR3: CASSSDRGSYNEQFF
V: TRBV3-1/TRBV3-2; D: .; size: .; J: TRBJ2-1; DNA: TGTGCCAGCAGCCAACTATTAGCGTCCTACAATGAGCAGTTCTTC; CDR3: CASSQLLASYNEQFF
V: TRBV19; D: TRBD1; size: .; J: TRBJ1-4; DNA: TGTGCCAGTAGTGATCGCCCAGGGGGCACAAATGAAAAACTGTTTTTT; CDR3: CASSDRPGGTNEKLFF
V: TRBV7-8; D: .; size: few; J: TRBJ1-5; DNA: TGTGCCAGCAGCCGGGCGGGGTCTCAGCCCCAGCATTTT; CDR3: CASSRAGSQPQHF
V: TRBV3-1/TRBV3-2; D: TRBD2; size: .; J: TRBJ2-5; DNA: TGTGCCAGCAGCCAAGATATGCCCCGTCGACTAGCTGCTGAAGAGACCCAGTACTTC; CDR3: CASSQDMPRRLAAEETQYF
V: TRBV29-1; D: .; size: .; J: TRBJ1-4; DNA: TGCAGCGTTGTCGGGGGGGAAAAACTGTTTTTT; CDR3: CSVVGGEKLFF
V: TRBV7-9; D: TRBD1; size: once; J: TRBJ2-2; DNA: TGTGCCAGCAGCTTCACAGGGGGTCTCCCCGGGGAGCTGTTTTTT; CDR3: CASSFTGGLPGELFF
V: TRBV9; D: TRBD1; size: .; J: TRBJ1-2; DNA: TGTGCCAGCAGCGGGGACAGGGGGAGAGGCTATGGCTACACCTTC; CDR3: CASSGDRGRGYGYTF
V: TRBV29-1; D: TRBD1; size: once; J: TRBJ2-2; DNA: TGCAGCGTAGACAGGGGTGGCACCGGGGAGCTGTTTTTT; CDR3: CSVDRGGTGELFF
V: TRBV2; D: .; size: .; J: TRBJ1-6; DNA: TGTGCCAGCACGCGGGAGAATAATTCACCCCTCCACTTT; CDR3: CASTRENNSPLHF
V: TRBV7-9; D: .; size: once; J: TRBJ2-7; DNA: TGTGCCAGCAGCTCGGGACTGAACTACGAGCAGTACTTC; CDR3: CASSSGLNYEQYF
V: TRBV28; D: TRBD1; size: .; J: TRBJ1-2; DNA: TGTGCCAGCAGTCCGCCGACAGGGTCTGGCTACACCTTC; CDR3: CASSPPTGSGYTF
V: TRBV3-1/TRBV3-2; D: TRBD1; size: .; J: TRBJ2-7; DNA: TGTGCCAGCAGCCCCCTAAAAGGACAGGGGGCCTACGAGCAGTACTTC; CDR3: CASSPLKGQGAYEQYF